The T cell receptor (beta chain) described here comes from a study of T-cell reconstitution after alpha-beta-depleted transplantation in children. As it was prepared, the TCRbeta library received unique molecular identifiers. TCRdb passed the PCR reads through MiXCR, listing each CDR3 protein once. The table includes hundreds of thousands of distinct CDR3 sequences, about an eighth detected once. The CDR3 spans 12 residues. The V end was cut by 6 bases, the J end by 0 bases, with 5 bases between. The V gene's germline CDR1 is KGHSH and CDR2 LQKENI. This clonotype originated in a human donor who donated a stem cell graft to a child with Fanconi anemia. The sample consisted of PBMCs, taken from the stem cell graft. The chain carries TRBV18 and TRBJ1-1; no clear D gene. CDR3 in amino acids: CASSNMNTEAFF. The CDR3 DNA follows: TGTGCCAGCTCTAACATGAACACTGAAGCTTTCTTT.